The 9 T cell receptor beta chains reported below all come from one sample, sequenced in a study of early T cells in non-severe SARS-CoV-2 infection. TCRdb processed the 5' RACE reads anew with MiXCR; each CDR3 protein has one entry. This table has approximately 76,000 distinct CDR3 sequences, about 11% appearing once. Sequencing was done on a sample of whole blood. Receptors were obtained from an adult who was a healthcare worker with PCR-confirmed SARS-CoV-2 infection or an uninfected control (not recorded which).

This chain links TRBV30 with TRBJ1-6; D is unresolved. The CDR3 has 14 residues. V was cut by 1 base and J by 1 base, with 5 bases left in between. The germline gives CDR1 GTSNPN, CDR2 SVGIG (reference sequence). CDR3 amino acids: CAWSGRSYNSPLHF. The DNA for the CDR3 is TGTGCCTGGAGTGGCAGATCCTATAATTCACCCCTCCACTTT.

The table lists this clonotype with a few counts. The chain carries TRBV5-8 and TRBJ2-6; TRBD1 or TRBD2 may be the D gene (6 bases each). This CDR3 contains 17 residues. V shed 2 bases and J shed 2 bases, with 14 bases lying between them. Germline V lookup: CDR1 SGHTS, CDR2 YDEGEE. The CDR3 nucleotides are TGTGCCAGCAGCTTAGGAGGGGGTGCTGCTGGGGCCAACGTCCTGACTTTC. This translates into CASSLGGGAAGANVLTF.

This clonotype was detected a few times. This chain uses TRBV27 with TRBJ2-3; D possibly corresponds to TRBD1 (5 bases). The CDR3 sequence is 14 residues long. V gave up 5 bases and J gave up 2 bases, with 11 bases separating them. CDR1 and CDR2 from the germline V gene are MNHEY and SMNVEV (reference sequence). CDR3 bases: TGTGCCAGCAGTGCAGGGTACGACACAGATACGCAGTATTTT. It yields the protein CASSAGYDTDTQYF.

This clonotype has a count of ten or more. The chain employs TRBV29-1 and TRBJ1-2, with D unresolved. The CDR3 length is 12 residues. Deletions cut 3 bases from V and 2 bases from J, with 7 bases between. CDR1 and CDR2 from the germline V gene are SQVTM and ANQGSEA. This chain's CDR3 is CSVESLNYGYTF. Here the CDR3 DNA reads TGCAGCGTTGAGTCTCTGAACTATGGCTACACCTTC.

This clonotype has only a few counts. The chain employs TRBV4-1 and TRBJ1-5, with 8 bases matching TRBD1. V was clipped by 1 base and J by 4 bases; unmatched bases: 6. Per the germline V gene, CDR1 is MGHRA and CDR2 is YSYEKL. The CDR3 runs to 16 residues. In nucleotides, the CDR3 is TGCGCCAGCAGCCAAGCGCACAGGGGGACGAATCAGCCCCAGCATTTT. Protein product: CASSQAHRGTNQPQHF.

This clonotype was detected ten times or more. The chain combines TRBV5-6 with TRBJ1-5; 10 bases fit TRBD1. V lost 2 bases, J lost 9 bases, and 8 bases stayed unmatched. CDR1 is SGHDT, CDR2 YYEEEE, per germline. This CDR3 is 15 amino acids long. The CDR3 region has the DNA TGTGCCAGCAGCTTCACGGGACAGGGGATGAGGCCCCAGCATTTT. Residues: CASSFTGQGMRPQHF.

This clonotype came up a few times. This chain uses TRBV29-1 with TRBJ2-7, with 8 bases lining up with TRBD1. The trim removed 4 bases at V and 3 bases at J, leaving 5 bases unmatched. Per the germline V gene, CDR1 is SQVTM and CDR2 is ANQGSEA. The CDR3 is made up of 13 amino acids. The CDR3 reads CSVGQGKGYEQYF. The CDR3 DNA is TGCAGCGTTGGACAGGGGAAGGGCTACGAGCAGTACTTC.

The rearrangement joins TRBV29-1 to TRBJ2-3, with no clear D. Trimming took 3 bases from V and 2 from J, leaving 6 bases between them. Germline V gives CDR1 SQVTM, CDR2 ANQGSEA. CDR3 length equals 12 residues. The chain's CDR3 is CSVDPTTDTQYF. The CDR3 DNA reads TGCAGCGTTGATCCCACCACAGATACGCAGTATTTT.

This clonotype occurred a few times. This sequence joins TRBV18 and TRBJ1-5; 8 bases align to TRBD1. Germline loops: CDR1 KGHSH, CDR2 LQKENI. The V and J ends lost 3 bases and 5 bases, in that order; junction bases with no gene match: 6. This CDR3 comprises 15 residues. In DNA form, the CDR3 reads TGTGCCAGCTCACCGGACAGGGAGTCCGATCAGCCCCAGCATTTT. This encodes CASSPDRESDQPQHF.